This entry lists 7 T cell receptor beta chains sequenced from one sample in a study of blood T cell repertoires in COVID-19. Libraries were prepared by immunoSEQ multiplex PCR; TCRdb keeps only in-frame clonotypes and omits some of them. The data show fewer than 500,000 clones, around 86% seen once. Sequencing was done on a sample of peripheral blood. The receptors derive from a woman aged 30 to 39 with active or convalescent COVID-19.

This clone was picked up a small number of times. This chain joins TRBV19 and TRBJ1-1, with D possibly being TRBD1 (6 bases). The CDR3 extends over 11 amino acids. Germline lookup yields CDR1 LNHDA and CDR2 SQIVND (reference sequence). Between the trimmed V and J ends, which lost 3 bases and 10 bases, there was a span of 9 bases. The CDR3 loop is CASSIMDRAFF. The CDR3 region has the DNA TGTGCCAGTAGTATCATGGACAGAGCTTTCTTT.

This chain links TRBV4-1 with TRBJ2-1, with 14 bases matching TRBD2. The V segment lost 0 bases and the J segment 8 bases; nucleotides outside the gene matches: 3. CDR1 and CDR2 from the germline V gene are MGHRA and YSYEKL. This CDR3 has 16 amino acids. CDR3 region: CASSQDGGLAGDEQFF. DNA of the CDR3: TGCGCCAGCAGCCAAGATGGGGGACTAGCGGGAGATGAGCAGTTCTTC.

This clone was recorded a few times. V and J are TRBV29-1 and TRBJ2-7; 8 nucleotides align to TRBD2. CDR1 and CDR2 from the germline V gene are SQVTM and ANQGSEA. The CDR3 runs 15 residues. V gave up 3 bases and J gave up 0 bases; unmatched junction bases: 7. In nucleotides, the CDR3 is TGCAGCGTTGATATCCCCGGGACTAGCTCCTACGAGCAGTACTTC. Protein product: CSVDIPGTSSYEQYF.

The chain carries TRBV25-1 and TRBJ2-3; D remains ambiguous. Per the germline V gene, CDR1 is MGHDK and CDR2 is SYGVNS. V was clipped by 4 bases and J by 0 bases, with 11 bases between them. The CDR3 loop spans 15 amino acids. CDR3 in amino acids: CASSVVGSSTDTQYF. The CDR3 bases are TGTGCCAGCAGTGTAGTGGGCTCTAGCACAGATACGCAGTATTTT.

Turning to this clone: Compared with germline, one end of the junction differs, possibly owing to a read error. The chain uses TRBV15 and TRBJ1-3; 10 nucleotides line up with TRBD1. The CDR3 totals 15 residues. CDR1 and CDR2 (germline): LNHNV, YYDKDF (reference sequence). CDR3 bases: TGTGCCTCCAGGCGGGACAGGGGTGCTGGAAACACCATATATTTT. This encodes CASRRDRGAGNTIYF. Full variable domain (outside the CDR3, taken from reference TRBV15 and TRBJ1-3): DAMVIQNPRYQVTQFGKPVTLSCSQTLNHNVMYWYQQKSSQAPKLLFHYYDKDFNNEADTPDNFQSRRPNTSFCFLDIRSPGLGDTAMYLCASRRDRGAGNTIYFGEGSWLTVV.

This clone was recorded only once. The CDR3 DNA follows: TGTGCCAGCAGCCCTACACTCACTTCAGGGTGGGGTTCACCCCTCCACTTT. Translation gives CASSPTLTSGWGSPLHF. The chain carries TRBV6-2 or TRBV6-3 and TRBJ1-6, with D possibly being TRBD1 (5 bases). Between the trimmed V and J ends, which lost 6 bases and 9 bases, there was a span of 24 bases. This CDR3 has 17 amino acids. Germline V CDR1 and CDR2: MNHEY, SVGEGT.

The chain employs TRBV18 and TRBJ2-4; D might be TRBD2 (6 bases). CDR3 length: 15 amino acids. V gave up 4 bases and J gave up 4 bases, with 14 bases separating them. Germline V gene data show CDR1 as KGHSH and CDR2 as LQKENI. The chain's CDR3 is CASSLGLVAKNIQYF. DNA for the CDR3: TGTGCCAGCTCACTGGGACTGGTAGCTAAAAACATTCAGTACTTC.